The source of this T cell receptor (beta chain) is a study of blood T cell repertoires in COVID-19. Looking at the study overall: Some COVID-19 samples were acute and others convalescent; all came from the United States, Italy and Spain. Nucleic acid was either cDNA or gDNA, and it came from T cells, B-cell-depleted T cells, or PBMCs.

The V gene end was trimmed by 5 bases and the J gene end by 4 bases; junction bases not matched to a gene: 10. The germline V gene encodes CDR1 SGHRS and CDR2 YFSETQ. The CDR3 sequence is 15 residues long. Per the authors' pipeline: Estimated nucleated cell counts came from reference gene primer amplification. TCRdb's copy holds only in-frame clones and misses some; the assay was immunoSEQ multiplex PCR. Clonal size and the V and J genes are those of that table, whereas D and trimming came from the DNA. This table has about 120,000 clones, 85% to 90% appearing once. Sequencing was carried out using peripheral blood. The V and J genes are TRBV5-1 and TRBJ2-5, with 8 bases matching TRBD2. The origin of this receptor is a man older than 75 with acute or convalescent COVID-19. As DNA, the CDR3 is TGCGCCAGCAGTCAGCCAGCGGGAGAAGGAGAGACCCAGTACTTC. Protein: CASSQPAGEGETQYF.